A selection of T cell receptor beta chains follows, all from one sample in a study of control samples from healthy donors and cancer patients. Using immunoSEQ multiplex PCR, the repertoire was profiled, and TCRdb retains in-frame clones only, with some absent. The sample yields around 180,000 clones, 70% to 90% seen once. The sample was blood. The receptors come from a woman in her twenties or thirties in good health. Both conserved end residues are part of each CDR3. A D gene is named only where the DNA matches it firmly. The size of a clone is reported for some rows only, either as once, few or many, or as a class for expanded clones.

.,TRBJ1-1,TRBV14,.,CASRQGREKNTEAFF,TGTGCCAGCAGGCAAGGGAGGGAGAAGAACACTGAAGCTTTCTTT
.,TRBJ2-3,TRBV20-1,.,CSARDRSTQYF,TGCAGTGCTAGAGATAGGAGTACGCAGTATTTT
few,TRBJ2-7,TRBV28,.,CASSSAHEQYF,TGTGCCAGCAGTTCGGCCCACGAGCAGTACTTC
.,TRBJ1-2,TRBV6-5,.,CASTAGEEYGYTF,TGTGCCAGCACCGCGGGAGAGGAGTATGGCTACACCTTC
.,TRBJ2-3,TRBV12-3/TRBV12-4,.,CASRMPGSHTQYF,TGTGCCAGCAGGATGCCAGGGTCCCATACGCAGTATTTT
.,TRBJ1-3,TRBV10-3,.,CAIRGPGKEGNTIYF,TGTGCCATCAGGGGCCCGGGGAAGGAGGGAAACACCATATATTTT
.,TRBJ1-5,TRBV19,.,CASSVGRANGGNQPQHF,TGTGCCAGTAGTGTGGGTAGGGCAAACGGTGGCAATCAGCCCCAGCATTTT
once,TRBJ2-5,TRBV5-1,.,CASSLEVGRETQYF,TGCGCCAGCAGCTTGGAGGTGGGGCGGGAGACCCAGTACTTC
.,TRBJ1-5,TRBV6-6,.,CASSRNANQPQHF,TGTGCCAGCAGCCGGAATGCCAATCAGCCCCAGCATTTT
once,TRBJ2-7,TRBV7-9,.,CASSLDYEQYF,TGTGCCAGCAGCCTTGACTACGAGCAGTACTTC
.,TRBJ2-1,TRBV6-5,.,CASSPSQWYNEQFF,TGTGCCAGCAGCCCGTCCCAGTGGTACAATGAGCAGTTCTTC
.,TRBJ2-5,TRBV7-2,TRBD2,CASSQLAGGWETQYF,TGTGCCAGCAGCCAATTAGCGGGGGGGTGGGAGACCCAGTACTTC
once,TRBJ2-3,TRBV7-9,TRBD2,CASTLPLAGVGDTQYF,TGTGCCAGCACCCTCCCACTAGCGGGGGTAGGAGATACGCAGTATTTT
.,TRBJ2-3,TRBV25-1,.,CASSESGRRRSTQYF,TGTGCCAGCAGTGAATCAGGGAGACGTCGAAGTACGCAGTATTTT
.,TRBJ1-2,TRBV7-9,TRBD1,CASSRRQGQNYGYTF,TGTGCCAGCAGCAGACGACAGGGCCAGAACTATGGCTACACCTTC